This T cell receptor beta chain was sequenced in a study of blood T cell repertoires in COVID-19. Study as a whole: The origin of the acute and convalescent COVID-19 samples was the United States, Italy and Spain. Sample material is recorded as cDNA or gDNA derived from T cells, B-cell-depleted T cells, or PBMCs.

Original analysis: Reference gene primers were amplified, and this amplification served to estimate nucleated cell counts. TCRdb's table, derived via immunoSEQ multiplex PCR, lists solely in-frame clones and lacks some. V, J and clone size were drawn from that table, and D and trimming were deduced from the DNA. This table has about 360,000 clones, roughly 86% appearing once. The CDR3 loop spans 14 amino acids. Trimming stripped 5 bases from V and 5 bases from J, with 15 bases between. Per the germline V gene, CDR1 is SEHNR and CDR2 is FQNEAQ (reference sequence). The material sequenced was peripheral blood. This TCR came from a human donor with acute or convalescent COVID-19. The donor label of this sample is uncertain. The V and J genes are TRBV7-9 and TRBJ2-5; TRBD1 is a possible D gene (7 bases). CDR3 sequence: CASSLLTGRETQYF. CDR3 DNA: TGTGCCAGCAGCCTCCTGACAGGGAGGGAGACCCAGTACTTC.